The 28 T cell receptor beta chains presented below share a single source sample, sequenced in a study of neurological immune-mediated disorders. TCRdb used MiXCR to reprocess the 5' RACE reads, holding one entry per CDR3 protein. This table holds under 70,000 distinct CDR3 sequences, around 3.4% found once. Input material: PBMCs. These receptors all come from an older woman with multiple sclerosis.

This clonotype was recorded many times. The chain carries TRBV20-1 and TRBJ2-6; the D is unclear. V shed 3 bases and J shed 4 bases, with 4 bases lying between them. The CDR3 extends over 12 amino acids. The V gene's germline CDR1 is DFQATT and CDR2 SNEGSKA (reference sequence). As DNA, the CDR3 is TGCAGTGCTAGTAAGGGGGCCAACGTCCTGACTTTC. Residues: CSASKGANVLTF.

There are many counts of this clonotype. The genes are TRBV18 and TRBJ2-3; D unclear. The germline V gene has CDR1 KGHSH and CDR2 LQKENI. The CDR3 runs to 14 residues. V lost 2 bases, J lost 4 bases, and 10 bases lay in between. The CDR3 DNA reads TGTGCCAGCTCACCAGCGCTCCGGCCAGATACGCAGTATTTT. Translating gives CASSPALRPDTQYF.

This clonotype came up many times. This chain's CDR3 is CAISGTGRYNEQFF. As DNA, the CDR3 is TGTGCCATCAGTGGGACAGGAAGATACAATGAGCAGTTCTTC. The chain couples TRBV10-3 to TRBJ2-1, with 7 bases matching TRBD1. Germline V gene lookup returns CDR1 ENHRY and CDR2 SYGVKD. With 4 bases clipped from V and 4 bases from J, the junction kept 4 bases outside the gene matches. The CDR3 consists of 14 residues.

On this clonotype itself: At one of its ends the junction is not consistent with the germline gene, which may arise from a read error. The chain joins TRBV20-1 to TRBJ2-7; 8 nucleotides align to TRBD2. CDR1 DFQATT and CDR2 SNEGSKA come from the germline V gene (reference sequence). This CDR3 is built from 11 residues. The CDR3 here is CSSSGYDEQYF. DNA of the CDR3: TGCAGTTCTAGCGGGTATGACGAGCAGTACTTC.

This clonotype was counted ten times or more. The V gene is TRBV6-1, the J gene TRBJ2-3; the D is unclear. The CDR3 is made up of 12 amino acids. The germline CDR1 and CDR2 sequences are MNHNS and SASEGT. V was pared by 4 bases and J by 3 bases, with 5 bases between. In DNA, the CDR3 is TGTGCCAGCAGTGCCTGGACAGATACGCAGTATTTT. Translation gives CASSAWTDTQYF.

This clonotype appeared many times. The CDR3 DNA reads as TGCGCCAGCAGCCATAAATTGGGGGAACCCCTCCACTTT. Protein product: CASSHKLGEPLHF. The gene calls are TRBV4-1 and TRBJ1-6; TRBD1 is a possible D gene (5 bases). The CDR3 sequence is 13 residues long. V was cut by 3 bases and J by 12 bases, with 12 bases left in between. Germline CDR1 and CDR2: MGHRA and YSYEKL.

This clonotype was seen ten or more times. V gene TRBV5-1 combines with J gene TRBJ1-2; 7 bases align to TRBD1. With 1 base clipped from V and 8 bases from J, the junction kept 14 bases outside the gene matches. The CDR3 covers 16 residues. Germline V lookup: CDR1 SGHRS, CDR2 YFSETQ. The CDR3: CASSLRGDSGRYGYTF. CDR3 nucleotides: TGCGCCAGCAGCTTGCGGGGGGACAGCGGGCGCTACGGCTACACCTTC.

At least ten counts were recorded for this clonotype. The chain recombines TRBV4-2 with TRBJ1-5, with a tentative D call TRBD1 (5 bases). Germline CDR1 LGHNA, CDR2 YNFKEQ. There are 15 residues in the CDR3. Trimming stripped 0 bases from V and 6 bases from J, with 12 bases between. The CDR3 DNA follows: TGTGCCAGCAGCCAAGATCTGGGGGGGGTTCAGCCCCAGCATTTT. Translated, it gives CASSQDLGGVQPQHF.

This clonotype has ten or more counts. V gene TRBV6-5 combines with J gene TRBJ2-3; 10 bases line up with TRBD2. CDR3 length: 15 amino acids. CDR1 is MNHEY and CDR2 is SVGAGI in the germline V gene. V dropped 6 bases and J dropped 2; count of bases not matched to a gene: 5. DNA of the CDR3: TGTGCCAGCAGGGAACTAGCGGGGTACACAGATACGCAGTATTTT. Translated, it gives CASRELAGYTDTQYF.

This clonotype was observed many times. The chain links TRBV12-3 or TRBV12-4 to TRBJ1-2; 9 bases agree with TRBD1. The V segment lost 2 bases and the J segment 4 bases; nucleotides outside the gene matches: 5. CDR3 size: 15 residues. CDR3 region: CASSLRRDRAYGYTF. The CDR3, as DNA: TGTGCCAGCAGTTTAAGGAGGGACAGGGCCTATGGCTACACCTTC.

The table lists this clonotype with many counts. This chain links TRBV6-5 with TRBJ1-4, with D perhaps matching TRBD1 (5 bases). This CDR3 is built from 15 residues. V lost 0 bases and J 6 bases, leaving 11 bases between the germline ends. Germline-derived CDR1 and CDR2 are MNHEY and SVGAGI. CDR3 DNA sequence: TGTGCCAGCAGTTACTCAGGGACGTCTGATGAAAAACTGTTTTTT. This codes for CASSYSGTSDEKLFF.

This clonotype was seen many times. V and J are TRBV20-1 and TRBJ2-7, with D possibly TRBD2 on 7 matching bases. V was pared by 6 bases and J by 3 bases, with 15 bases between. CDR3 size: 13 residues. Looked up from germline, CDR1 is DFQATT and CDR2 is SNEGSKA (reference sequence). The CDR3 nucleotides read TGCAGTGCAGGGGGGGGCAGGAGCTACGAGCAGTACTTC. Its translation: CSAGGGRSYEQYF.

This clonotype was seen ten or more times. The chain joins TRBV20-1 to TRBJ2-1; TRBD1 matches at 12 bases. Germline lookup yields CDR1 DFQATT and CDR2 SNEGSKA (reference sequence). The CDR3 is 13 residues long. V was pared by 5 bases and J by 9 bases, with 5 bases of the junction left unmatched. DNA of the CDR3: TGCAGTGCTCCGGGACAGGGGGCGTTTGAGCAGTTCTTC. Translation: CSAPGQGAFEQFF.

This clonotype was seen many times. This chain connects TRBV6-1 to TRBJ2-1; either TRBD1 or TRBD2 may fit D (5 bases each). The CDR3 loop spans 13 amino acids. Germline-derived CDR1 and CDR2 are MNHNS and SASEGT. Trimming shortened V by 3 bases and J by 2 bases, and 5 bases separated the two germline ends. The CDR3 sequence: CASSEGAYNEQFF. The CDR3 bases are TGTGCCAGCAGTGAGGGGGCCTACAATGAGCAGTTCTTC.

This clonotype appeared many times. CDR3 nucleotides: TGCGCCAGCGGGGCGCGACAGGGGGCATACACTGAAGCTTTCTTT. This gives the protein CASGARQGAYTEAFF. The V and J genes are TRBV5-1 and TRBJ1-1, with TRBD1 matching over 10 bases. CDR1 is SGHRS and CDR2 is YFSETQ in the germline V gene. J lost 3 bases, V lost 7 bases, and 9 bases had no gene match. The CDR3 is 15 amino acids.

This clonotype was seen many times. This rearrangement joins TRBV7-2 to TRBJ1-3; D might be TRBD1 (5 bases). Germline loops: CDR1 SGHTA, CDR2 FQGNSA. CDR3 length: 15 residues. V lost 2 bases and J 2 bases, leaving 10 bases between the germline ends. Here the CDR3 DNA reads TGTGCCAGCAGCTTAAATCAGGGACCTGGAAACACCATATATTTT. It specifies CASSLNQGPGNTIYF. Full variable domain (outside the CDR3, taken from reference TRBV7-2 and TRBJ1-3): GAGVSQSPSNKVTEKGKDVELRCDPISGHTALYWYRQSLGQGLEFLIYFQGNSAPDKSGLPSDRFSAERTGGSVSTLTIQRTQQEDSAVYLCASSLNQGPGNTIYFGEGSWLTVV.

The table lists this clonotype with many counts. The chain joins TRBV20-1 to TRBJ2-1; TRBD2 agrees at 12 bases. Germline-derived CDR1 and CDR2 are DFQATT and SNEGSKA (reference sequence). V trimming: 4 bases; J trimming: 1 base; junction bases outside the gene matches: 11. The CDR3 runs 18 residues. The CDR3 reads CSAINYRTSGRSYNEQFF. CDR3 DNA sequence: TGCAGTGCTATAAACTATCGAACTAGCGGGAGGTCCTACAATGAGCAGTTCTTC.

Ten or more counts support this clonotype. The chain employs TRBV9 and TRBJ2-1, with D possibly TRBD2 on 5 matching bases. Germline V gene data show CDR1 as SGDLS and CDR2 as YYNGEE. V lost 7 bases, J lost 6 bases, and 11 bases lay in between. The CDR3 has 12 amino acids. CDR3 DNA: TGTGCCAGCGGGAGTAGTGGCAATGAGCAGTTCTTC. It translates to CASGSSGNEQFF.

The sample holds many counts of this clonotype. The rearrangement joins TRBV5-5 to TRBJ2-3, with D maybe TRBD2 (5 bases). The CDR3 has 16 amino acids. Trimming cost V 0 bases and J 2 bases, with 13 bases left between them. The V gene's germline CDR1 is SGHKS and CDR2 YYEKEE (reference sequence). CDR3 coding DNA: TGTGCCAGCAGCTTGGTCGGGGAGCTTTCCACAGATACGCAGTATTTT. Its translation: CASSLVGELSTDTQYF.

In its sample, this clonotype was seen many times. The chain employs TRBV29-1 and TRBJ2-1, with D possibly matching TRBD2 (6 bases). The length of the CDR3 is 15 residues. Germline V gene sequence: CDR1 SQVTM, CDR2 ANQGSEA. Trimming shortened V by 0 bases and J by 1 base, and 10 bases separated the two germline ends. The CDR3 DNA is TGCAGCGTTGAAGACGTGGGGAGGTCCTACAATGAGCAGTTCTTC. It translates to CSVEDVGRSYNEQFF.

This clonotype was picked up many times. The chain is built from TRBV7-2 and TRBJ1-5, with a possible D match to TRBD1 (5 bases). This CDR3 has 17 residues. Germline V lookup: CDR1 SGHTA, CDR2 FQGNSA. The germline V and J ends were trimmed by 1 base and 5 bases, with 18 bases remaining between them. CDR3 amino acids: CASSLVFSDSYYQPQHF. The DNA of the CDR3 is TGTGCCAGCAGCTTAGTGTTTTCCGACAGTTACTATCAGCCCCAGCATTTT.

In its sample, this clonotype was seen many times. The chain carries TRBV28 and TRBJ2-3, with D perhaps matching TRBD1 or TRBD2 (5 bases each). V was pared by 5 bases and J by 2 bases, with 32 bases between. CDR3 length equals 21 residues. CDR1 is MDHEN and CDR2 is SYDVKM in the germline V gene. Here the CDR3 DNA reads TGTGCCAGCAGTCCTAGCCGGTGGGACCCAGCATACTTTAGGGCCACAGATACGCAGTATTTT. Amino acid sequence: CASSPSRWDPAYFRATDTQYF.

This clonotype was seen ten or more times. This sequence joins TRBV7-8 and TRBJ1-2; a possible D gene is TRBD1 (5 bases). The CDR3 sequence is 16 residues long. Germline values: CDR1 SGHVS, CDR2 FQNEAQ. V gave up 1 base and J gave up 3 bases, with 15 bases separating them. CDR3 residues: CASSLGRKGADYGYTF. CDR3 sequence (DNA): TGTGCCAGCAGCTTAGGTCGTAAAGGGGCTGACTATGGCTACACCTTC.

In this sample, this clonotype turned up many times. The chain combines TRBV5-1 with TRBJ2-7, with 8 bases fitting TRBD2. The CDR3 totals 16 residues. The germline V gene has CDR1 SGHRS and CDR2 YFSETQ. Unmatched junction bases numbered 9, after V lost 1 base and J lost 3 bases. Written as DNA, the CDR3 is TGCGCCAGCAGCTTGCCTAGCGGGCGAACAAACTACGAGCAGTACTTC. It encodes CASSLPSGRTNYEQYF.

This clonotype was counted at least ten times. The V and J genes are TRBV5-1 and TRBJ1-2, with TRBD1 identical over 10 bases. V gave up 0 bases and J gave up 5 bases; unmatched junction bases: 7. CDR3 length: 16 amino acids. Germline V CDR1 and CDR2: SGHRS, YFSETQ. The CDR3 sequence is CASSLATGTGAYGYTF. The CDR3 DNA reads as TGCGCCAGCAGCTTGGCCACGGGGACAGGGGCGTATGGCTACACCTTC.

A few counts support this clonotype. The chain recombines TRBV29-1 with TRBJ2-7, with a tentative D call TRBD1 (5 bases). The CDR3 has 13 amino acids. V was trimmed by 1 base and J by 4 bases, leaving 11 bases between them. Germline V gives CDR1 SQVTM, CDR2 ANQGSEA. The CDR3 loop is CSVEVGRGYEQYF. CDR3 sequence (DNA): TGCAGCGTTGAAGTGGGGCGTGGATACGAGCAGTACTTC.

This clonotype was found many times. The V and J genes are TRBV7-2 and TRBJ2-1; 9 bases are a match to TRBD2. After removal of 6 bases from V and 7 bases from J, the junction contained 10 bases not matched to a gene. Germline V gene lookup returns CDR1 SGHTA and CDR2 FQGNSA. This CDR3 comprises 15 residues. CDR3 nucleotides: TGTGCCAGCAGAAGAGGGACTAGCATATTAAATGAGCAGTTCTTC. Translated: CASRRGTSILNEQFF. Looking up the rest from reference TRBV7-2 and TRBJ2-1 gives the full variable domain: GAGVSQSPSNKVTEKGKDVELRCDPISGHTALYWYRQSLGQGLEFLIYFQGNSAPDKSGLPSDRFSAERTGGSVSTLTIQRTQQEDSAVYLCASRRGTSILNEQFFGPGTRLTVL.

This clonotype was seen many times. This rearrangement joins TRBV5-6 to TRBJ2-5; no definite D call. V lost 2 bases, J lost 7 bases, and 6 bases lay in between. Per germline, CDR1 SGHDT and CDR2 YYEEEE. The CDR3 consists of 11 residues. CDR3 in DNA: TGTGCCAGCAGCTTCGGGTCGACCCAGTACTTC. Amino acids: CASSFGSTQYF.